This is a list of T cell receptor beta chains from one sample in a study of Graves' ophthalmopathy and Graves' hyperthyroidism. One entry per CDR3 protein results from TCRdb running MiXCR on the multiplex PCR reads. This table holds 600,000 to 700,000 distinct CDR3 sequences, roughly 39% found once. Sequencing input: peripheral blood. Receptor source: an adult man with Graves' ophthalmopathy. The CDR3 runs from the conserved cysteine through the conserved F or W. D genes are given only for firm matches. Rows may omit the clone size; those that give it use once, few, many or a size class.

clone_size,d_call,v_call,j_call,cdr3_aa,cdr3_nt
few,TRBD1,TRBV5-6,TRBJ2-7,CASSGTAPIEQYF,TGTGCCAGCTCCGGGACAGCCCCCATCGAGCAGTACTTC
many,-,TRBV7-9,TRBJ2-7,CASSRQSYEQYF,TGTGCCAGCAGCCGACAGTCCTACGAGCAGTACTTC
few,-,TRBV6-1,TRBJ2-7,CASSSTRGASTEQYF,TGTGCCAGCAGTTCTACTAGAGGGGCGAGTACCGAGCAGTACTTC
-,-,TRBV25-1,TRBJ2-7,CASSDRGYEQYF,TGTGCCAGCAGTGATCGGGGATACGAGCAGTACTTC
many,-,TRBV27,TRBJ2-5,CASSLARQETQYF,TGTGCCAGCAGCTTAGCACGCCAAGAGACCCAGTACTTC
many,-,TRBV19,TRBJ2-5,CASGTWAEETQYF,TGTGCCAGTGGAACCTGGGCGGAAGAGACCCAGTACTTC
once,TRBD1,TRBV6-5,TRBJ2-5,CASKRTGGQETQYF,TGTGCCAGCAAGCGGACAGGGGGCCAAGAGACCCAGTACTTC
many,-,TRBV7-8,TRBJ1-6,CASSFSAGPRHSPLHF,TGTGCCAGCAGCTTTTCGGCGGGCCCAAGGCATTCACCCCTCCACTTT
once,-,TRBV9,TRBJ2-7,CASSAGAGAYEQYF,TGTGCCAGCAGCGCAGGGGCTGGGGCTTACGAGCAGTACTTC
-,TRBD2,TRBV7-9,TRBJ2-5,CASSPGLAGGPLQETQYF,TGTGCCAGCAGCCCCGGACTAGCGGGGGGGCCTCTACAAGAGACCCAGTACTTC
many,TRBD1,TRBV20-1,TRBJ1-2,CSARRGQDGYTF,TGCAGTGCTAGAAGGGGGCAGGATGGCTACACCTTC
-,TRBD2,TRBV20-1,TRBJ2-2,CSAQTPGLAGRKDTGELFF,TGCAGTGCTCAAACACCGGGACTAGCGGGGAGGAAGGATACCGGGGAGCTGTTTTTT
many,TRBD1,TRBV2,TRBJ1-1,CASSENRQGITEAFF,TGTGCCAGCAGTGAGAATAGACAGGGAATCACTGAAGCTTTCTTT
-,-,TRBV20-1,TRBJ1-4,CSARDLLSGDNEKLFF,TGCAGTGCTAGAGATCTTCTATCAGGCGACAATGAAAAACTGTTTTTT
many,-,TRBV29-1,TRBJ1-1,CSVFWGETEAFF,TGCAGCGTTTTTTGGGGGGAAACTGAAGCTTTCTTT
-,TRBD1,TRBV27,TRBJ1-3,CASAPGQPGNTIYF,TGTGCCTCCGCTCCGGGACAGCCTGGAAACACCATATATTTT
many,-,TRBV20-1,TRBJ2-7,CSALQPSYEQYF,TGCAGTGCTCTGCAGCCCTCCTACGAGCAGTACTTC
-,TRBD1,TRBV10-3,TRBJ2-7,CAISPARQGQGGYEQYF,TGTGCCATCAGCCCAGCTAGGCAGGGACAGGGGGGCTACGAGCAGTACTTC
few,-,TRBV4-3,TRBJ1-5,CASSQTEGNQPQHF,TGCGCCAGCAGCCAAACAGAAGGCAATCAGCCCCAGCATTTT
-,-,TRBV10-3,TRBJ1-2,CAISESYGYTF,TGTGCCATCAGTGAGTCCTATGGCTACACCTTC
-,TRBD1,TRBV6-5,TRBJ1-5,CATSGGQGAYEHF,TGTGCCACCAGTGGGGGACAGGGAGCCTACGAGCATTTT
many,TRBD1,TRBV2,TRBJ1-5,CASSEDRGSNQPQHF,TGTGCCAGCAGTGAGGACAGGGGTAGCAATCAGCCCCAGCATTTT
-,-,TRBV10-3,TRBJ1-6,CAMRDASYNSPLHF,TGTGCCATGCGGGACGCATCCTATAATTCACCCCTCCACTTT
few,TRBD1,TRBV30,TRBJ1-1,CAWRTGDPAFF,TGTGCCTGGAGGACAGGGGATCCAGCTTTCTTT
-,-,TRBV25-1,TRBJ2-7,CASSAHQTGHYEQYF,TGTGCCAGCAGTGCTCACCAGACAGGCCACTACGAGCAGTACTTC
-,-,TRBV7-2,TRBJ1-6,CASSLRQEASPLHF,TGTGCCAGCAGCTTGAGACAGGAGGCGTCACCCCTCCACTTT
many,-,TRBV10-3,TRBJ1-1,CAITLAGNTEAFF,TGTGCCATCACTCTGGCCGGGAACACTGAAGCTTTCTTT
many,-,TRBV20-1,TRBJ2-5,CSAREGSSKGTQYF,TGCAGTGCTAGAGAAGGTTCGAGTAAGGGGACCCAGTACTTC
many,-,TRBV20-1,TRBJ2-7,CSARRTSSYEQYF,TGCAGTGCTAGGAGGACATCAAGTTACGAGCAGTACTTC
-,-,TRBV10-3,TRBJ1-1,CAIGDSEAFF,TGTGCCATCGGGGACTCTGAAGCTTTCTTT
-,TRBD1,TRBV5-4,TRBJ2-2,CASSTGQGEGGELFF,TGTGCCAGCAGCACCGGACAGGGGGAGGGCGGGGAGCTGTTTTTT
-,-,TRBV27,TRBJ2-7,CANRVSSYEQYF,TGTGCCAACCGGGTCTCCTCCTACGAGCAGTACTTC
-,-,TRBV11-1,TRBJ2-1,CASSPLQGGGLNEQFF,TGTGCCAGCAGCCCGTTACAAGGGGGGGGCCTTAATGAGCAGTTCTTC
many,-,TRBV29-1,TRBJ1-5,CSVETQGNQPQHF,TGCAGCGTTGAGACCCAGGGCAATCAGCCCCAGCATTTT
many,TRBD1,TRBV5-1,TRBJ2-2,CASSPGQGYGELFF,TGCGCCAGCAGCCCCGGACAGGGCTACGGGGAGCTGTTTTTT
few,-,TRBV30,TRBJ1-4,CAWSSQDEKLFF,TGTGCCTGGAGTTCCCAGGATGAAAAACTGTTTTTT